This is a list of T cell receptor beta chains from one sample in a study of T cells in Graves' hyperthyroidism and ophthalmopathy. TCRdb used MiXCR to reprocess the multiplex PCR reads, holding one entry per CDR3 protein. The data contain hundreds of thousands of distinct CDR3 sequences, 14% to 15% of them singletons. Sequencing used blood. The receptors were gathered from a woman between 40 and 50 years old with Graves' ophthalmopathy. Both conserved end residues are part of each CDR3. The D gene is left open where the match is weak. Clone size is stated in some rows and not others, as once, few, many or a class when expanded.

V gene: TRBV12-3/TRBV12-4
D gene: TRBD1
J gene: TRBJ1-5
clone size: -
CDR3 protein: CASSGDRAPQHF
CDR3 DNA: TGTGCCAGCAGTGGAGACAGGGCGCCCCAGCATTTT

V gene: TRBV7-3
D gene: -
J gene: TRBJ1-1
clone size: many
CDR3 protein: CASSRTAFTEAFF
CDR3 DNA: TGTGCCAGCAGCAGGACAGCTTTCACTGAAGCTTTCTTT

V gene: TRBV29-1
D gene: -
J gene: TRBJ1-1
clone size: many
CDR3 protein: CSVDTQGYTEAFF
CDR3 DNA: TGCAGCGTTGATACCCAGGGCTACACTGAAGCTTTCTTT

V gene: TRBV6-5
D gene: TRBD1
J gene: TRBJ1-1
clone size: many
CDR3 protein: CASSTGATEAFF
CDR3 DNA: TGTGCCAGCAGTACAGGGGCCACTGAAGCTTTCTTT

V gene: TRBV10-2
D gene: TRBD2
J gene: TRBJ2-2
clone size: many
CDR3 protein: CASSEGGRTGELFF
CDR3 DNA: TGCGCCAGCAGTGAGGGCGGGAGAACCGGGGAGCTGTTTTTT

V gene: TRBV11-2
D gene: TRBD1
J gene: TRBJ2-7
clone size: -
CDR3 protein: CASRFGQGHYEQYF
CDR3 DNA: TGTGCCAGCAGATTCGGACAGGGTCACTACGAGCAGTACTTC

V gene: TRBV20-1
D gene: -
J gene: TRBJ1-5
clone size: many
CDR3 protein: CSASYGSNQPQHF
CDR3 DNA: TGCAGTGCTAGCTATGGGAGCAATCAGCCCCAGCATTTT

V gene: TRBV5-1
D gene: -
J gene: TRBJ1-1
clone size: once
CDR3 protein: CASSHPGGGAGAFF
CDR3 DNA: TGCGCCAGCAGCCACCCCGGGGGGGGCGCTGGGGCTTTCTTT

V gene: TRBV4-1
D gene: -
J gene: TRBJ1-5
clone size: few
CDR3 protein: CASSHGPKSQPQHF
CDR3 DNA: TGCGCCAGCAGCCACGGACCCAAATCGCAGCCCCAGCATTTT

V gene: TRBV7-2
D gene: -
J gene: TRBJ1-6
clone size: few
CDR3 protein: CASSLNTGSVGPLHF
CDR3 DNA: TGTGCCAGCAGCTTAAATACAGGGTCGGTCGGACCCCTCCACTTT

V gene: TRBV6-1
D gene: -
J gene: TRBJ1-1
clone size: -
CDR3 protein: CASFNAGKTEAFF
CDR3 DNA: TGTGCCAGCTTCAATGCAGGCAAAACTGAAGCTTTCTTT

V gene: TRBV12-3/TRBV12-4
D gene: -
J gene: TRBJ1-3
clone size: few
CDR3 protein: CASSQNGVPLSGNTIYF
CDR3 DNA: TGTGCCAGCAGTCAAAATGGGGTCCCATTATCTGGAAACACCATATATTTT

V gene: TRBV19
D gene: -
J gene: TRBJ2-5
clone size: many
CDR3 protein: CASRRRETQYF
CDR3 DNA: TGTGCCAGCCGACGAAGAGAGACCCAGTACTTC

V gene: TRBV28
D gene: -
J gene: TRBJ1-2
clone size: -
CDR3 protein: CASSPPLFYGYTF
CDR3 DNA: TGTGCCAGCAGTCCGCCGCTATTCTATGGCTACACCTTC

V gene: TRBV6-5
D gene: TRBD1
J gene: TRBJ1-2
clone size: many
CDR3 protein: CASKEGAGGYTF
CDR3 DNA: TGTGCCAGCAAGGAGGGGGCGGGTGGCTACACCTTC

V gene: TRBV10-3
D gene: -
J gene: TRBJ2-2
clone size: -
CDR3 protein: CAISEREPTYANTGELFF
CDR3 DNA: TGTGCCATCAGTGAGCGGGAGCCGACTTACGCGAACACCGGGGAGCTGTTTTTT

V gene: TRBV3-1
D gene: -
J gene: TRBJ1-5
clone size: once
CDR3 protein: CASSQYSDTRSQHF
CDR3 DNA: TGTGCCAGCAGCCAATACTCCGACACCCGGTCCCAGCATTTT

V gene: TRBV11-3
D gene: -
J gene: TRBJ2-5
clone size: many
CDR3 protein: CASSLDTGQTQYF
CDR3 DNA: TGTGCCAGCAGCTTAGATACGGGACAGACCCAGTACTTC

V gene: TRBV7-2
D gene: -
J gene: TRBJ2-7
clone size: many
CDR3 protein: CASSLAASKSYEQYF
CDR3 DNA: TGTGCCAGCAGCTTAGCGGCCTCCAAATCCTACGAGCAGTACTTC

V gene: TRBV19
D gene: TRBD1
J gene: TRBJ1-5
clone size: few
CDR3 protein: CASSIRGLNQPQHF
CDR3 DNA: TGTGCCAGTAGTATCAGGGGGCTCAATCAGCCCCAGCATTTT

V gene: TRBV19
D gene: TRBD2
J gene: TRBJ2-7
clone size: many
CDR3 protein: CASRAGGKYEQYF
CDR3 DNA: TGTGCCAGTAGAGCGGGAGGAAAGTACGAGCAGTACTTC

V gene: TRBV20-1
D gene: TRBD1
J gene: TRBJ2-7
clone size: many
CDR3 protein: CSARDRTGPYEQYF
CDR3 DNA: TGCAGTGCTAGAGACCGGACAGGGCCCTACGAGCAGTACTTC

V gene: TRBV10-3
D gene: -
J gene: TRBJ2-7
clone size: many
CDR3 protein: CAIRDAGTSYEQYF
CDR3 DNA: TGTGCCATCAGGGATGCAGGGACCTCCTACGAGCAGTACTTC

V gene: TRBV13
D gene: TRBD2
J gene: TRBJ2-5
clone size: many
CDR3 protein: CASSPRLAGGPYETQYF
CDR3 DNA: TGTGCCAGCAGCCCCCGACTAGCGGGAGGGCCGTACGAGACCCAGTACTTC

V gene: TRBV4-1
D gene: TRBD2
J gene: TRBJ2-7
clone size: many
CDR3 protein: CASSAGEAYEQYF
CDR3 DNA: TGCGCCAGCTCCGCGGGAGAGGCCTACGAGCAGTACTTC

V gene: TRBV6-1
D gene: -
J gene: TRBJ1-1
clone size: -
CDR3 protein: CASSERRRAEAFF
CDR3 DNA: TGTGCCAGCAGTGAAAGGAGGAGGGCTGAAGCTTTCTTT

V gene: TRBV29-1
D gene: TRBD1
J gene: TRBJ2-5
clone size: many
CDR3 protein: CSARRDRGQQETQYF
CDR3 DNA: TGCAGCGCCAGAAGAGACAGGGGGCAGCAAGAGACCCAGTACTTC

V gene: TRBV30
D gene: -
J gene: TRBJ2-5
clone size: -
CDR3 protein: CARAVRAGQETQYF
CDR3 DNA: TGTGCCCGGGCAGTAAGGGCAGGCCAAGAGACCCAGTACTTC

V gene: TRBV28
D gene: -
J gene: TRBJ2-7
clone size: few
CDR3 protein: CASTKTYEQYF
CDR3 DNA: TGTGCCAGCACCAAAACCTACGAGCAGTACTTC

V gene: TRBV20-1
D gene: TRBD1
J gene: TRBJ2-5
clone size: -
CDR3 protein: CSATRDRGLVETQYF
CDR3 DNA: TGCAGTGCCACTAGGGACAGGGGGCTCGTGGAGACCCAGTACTTC

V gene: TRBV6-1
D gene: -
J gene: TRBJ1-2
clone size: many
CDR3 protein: CASSADERYGYTF
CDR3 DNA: TGTGCCAGCAGTGCGGACGAGCGCTATGGCTACACCTTC

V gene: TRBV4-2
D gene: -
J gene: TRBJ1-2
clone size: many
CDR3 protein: CASSQETSRAYGYTF
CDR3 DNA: TGTGCCAGCAGCCAAGAGACAAGTCGGGCCTATGGCTACACCTTC

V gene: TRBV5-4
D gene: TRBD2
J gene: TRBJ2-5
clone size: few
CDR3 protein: CASSLSRGRFGETQYF
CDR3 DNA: TGTGCCAGCAGCTTGTCTCGCGGGAGGTTTGGAGAGACCCAGTACTTC

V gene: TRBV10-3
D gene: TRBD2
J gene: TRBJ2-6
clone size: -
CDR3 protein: CASSESGGAFLGANVLTF
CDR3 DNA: TGTGCCAGCAGTGAGTCGGGAGGAGCCTTCCTTGGGGCCAACGTCCTGACTTTC

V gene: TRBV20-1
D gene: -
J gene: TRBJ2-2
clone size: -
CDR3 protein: CSARDVTGGVNTGELFF
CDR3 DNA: TGCAGTGCTAGAGACGTAACAGGGGGGGTGAACACCGGGGAGCTGTTTTTT

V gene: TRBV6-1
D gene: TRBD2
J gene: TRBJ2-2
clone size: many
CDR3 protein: CASRMSGLAGGGELFF
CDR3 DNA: TGTGCCAGCAGGATGTCGGGACTAGCGGGCGGAGGGGAGCTGTTTTTT

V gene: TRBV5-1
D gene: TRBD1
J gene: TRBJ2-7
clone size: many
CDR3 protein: CASAAGTGMGYEQYF
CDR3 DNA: TGCGCCAGCGCAGCTGGGACAGGGATGGGCTACGAGCAGTACTTC

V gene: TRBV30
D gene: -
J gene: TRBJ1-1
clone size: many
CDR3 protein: CAWSPGTNTEAFF
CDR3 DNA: TGTGCCTGGAGTCCCGGGACCAACACTGAAGCTTTCTTT

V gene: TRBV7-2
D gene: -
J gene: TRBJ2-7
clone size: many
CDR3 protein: CASNQKDSLLEQYF
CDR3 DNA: TGTGCCAGCAACCAAAAGGACAGCCTACTCGAGCAGTACTTC

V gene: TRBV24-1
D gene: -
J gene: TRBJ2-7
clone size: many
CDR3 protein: CATSDLDSPWWVREQYF
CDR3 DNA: TGTGCCACCAGTGATCTCGACAGCCCATGGTGGGTCCGTGAGCAGTACTTC

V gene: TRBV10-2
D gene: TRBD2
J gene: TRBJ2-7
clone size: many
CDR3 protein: CASSPGLAIHEQYF
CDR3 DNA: TGCGCCAGCAGCCCGGGACTAGCGATCCACGAGCAGTACTTC

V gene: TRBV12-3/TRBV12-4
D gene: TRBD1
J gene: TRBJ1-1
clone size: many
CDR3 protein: CASSLIEVTGVEAFF
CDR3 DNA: TGTGCCAGCAGTTTAATCGAAGTGACAGGGGTAGAAGCTTTCTTT

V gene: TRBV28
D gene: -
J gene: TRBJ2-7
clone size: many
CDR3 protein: CASRGRGGYF
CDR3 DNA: TGTGCCAGCAGGGGGCGAGGGGGGTACTTC

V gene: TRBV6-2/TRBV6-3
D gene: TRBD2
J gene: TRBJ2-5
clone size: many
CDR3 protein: CASNLAGLETQYF
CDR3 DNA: TGTGCCAGCAATCTAGCGGGATTAGAGACCCAGTACTTC

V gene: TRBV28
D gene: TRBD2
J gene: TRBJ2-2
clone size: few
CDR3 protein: CASSLSPGLAAFGELFF
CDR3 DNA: TGTGCCAGCAGTCTGAGTCCGGGACTAGCGGCGTTTGGGGAGCTGTTTTTT

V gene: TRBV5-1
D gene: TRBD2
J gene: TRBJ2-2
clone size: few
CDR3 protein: CASWTSGSDGELFF
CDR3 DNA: TGCGCCAGCTGGACTAGCGGGAGTGACGGGGAGCTGTTTTTT

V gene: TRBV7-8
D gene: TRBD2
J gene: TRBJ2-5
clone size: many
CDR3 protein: CASSFAGVDETQYF
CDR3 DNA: TGTGCCAGCAGCTTTGCGGGAGTGGACGAGACCCAGTACTTC